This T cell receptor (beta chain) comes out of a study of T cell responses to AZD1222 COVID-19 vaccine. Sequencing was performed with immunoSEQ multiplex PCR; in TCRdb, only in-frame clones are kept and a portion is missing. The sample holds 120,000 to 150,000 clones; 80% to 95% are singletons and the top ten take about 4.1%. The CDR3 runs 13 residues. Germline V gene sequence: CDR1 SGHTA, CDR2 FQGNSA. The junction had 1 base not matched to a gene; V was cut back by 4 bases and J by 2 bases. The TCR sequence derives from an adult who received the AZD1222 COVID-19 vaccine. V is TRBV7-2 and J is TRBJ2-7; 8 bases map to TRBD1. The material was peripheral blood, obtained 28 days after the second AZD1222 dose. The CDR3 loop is CASSWGQAYEQYF. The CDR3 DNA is TGTGCCAGCAGCTGGGGACAGGCCTACGAGCAGTACTTC. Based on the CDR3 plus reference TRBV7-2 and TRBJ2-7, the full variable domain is GAGVSQSPSNKVTEKGKDVELRCDPISGHTALYWYRQSLGQGLEFLIYFQGNSAPDKSGLPSDRFSAERTGGSVSTLTIQRTQQEDSAVYLCASSWGQAYEQYFGPGTRLTVT.